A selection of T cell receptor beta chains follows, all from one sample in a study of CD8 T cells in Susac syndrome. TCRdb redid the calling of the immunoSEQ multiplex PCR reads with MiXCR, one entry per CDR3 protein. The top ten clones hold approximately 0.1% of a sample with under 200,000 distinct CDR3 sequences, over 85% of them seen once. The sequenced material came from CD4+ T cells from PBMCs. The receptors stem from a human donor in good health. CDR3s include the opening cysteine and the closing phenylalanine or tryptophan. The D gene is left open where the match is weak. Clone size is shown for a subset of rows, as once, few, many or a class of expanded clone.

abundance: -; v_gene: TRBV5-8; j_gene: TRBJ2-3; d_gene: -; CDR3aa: CASSLNLAFTYTQYF; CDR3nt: TGTGCCAGCAGCTTGAATCTAGCCTTCACATATACGCAGTATTTT
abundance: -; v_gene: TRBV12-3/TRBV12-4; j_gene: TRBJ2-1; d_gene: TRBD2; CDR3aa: CASSFTSGNSYNEQFF; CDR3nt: TGTGCCAGCAGTTTTACTAGCGGGAATTCCTACAATGAGCAGTTCTTC
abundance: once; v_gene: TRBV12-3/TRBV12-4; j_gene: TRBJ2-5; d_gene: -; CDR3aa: CASSTLGETQYF; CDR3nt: TGTGCCAGCAGTACCCTGGGGGAGACCCAGTACTTC
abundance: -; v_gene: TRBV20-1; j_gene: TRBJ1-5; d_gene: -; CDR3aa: CSAREDGNQPQHF; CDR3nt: TGCAGTGCTAGAGAGGACGGGAATCAGCCCCAGCATTTT
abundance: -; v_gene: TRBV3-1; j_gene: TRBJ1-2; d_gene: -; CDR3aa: CASSQGADHYGYTF; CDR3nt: TGTGCCAGCAGCCAAGGTGCCGATCACTATGGCTACACCTTC
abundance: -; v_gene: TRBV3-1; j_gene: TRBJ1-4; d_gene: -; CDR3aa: CASSQEGSTGPPGLFF; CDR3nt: TGTGCCAGCAGCCAAGAAGGGTCCACGGGCCCTCCGGGACTGTTTTTT
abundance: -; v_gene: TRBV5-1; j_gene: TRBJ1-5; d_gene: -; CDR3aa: CASSLGQPNQPQHF; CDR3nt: TGCGCCAGCAGCTTGGGACAGCCTAATCAGCCCCAGCATTTT
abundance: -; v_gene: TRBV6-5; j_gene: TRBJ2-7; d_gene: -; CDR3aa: CASSTEGGEQYF; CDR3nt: TGTGCCAGCAGCACTGAGGGGGGTGAGCAGTACTTC
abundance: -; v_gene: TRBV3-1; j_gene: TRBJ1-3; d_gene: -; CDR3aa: CASSQDGGVPGNTIYF; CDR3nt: TGTGCCAGCAGCCAAGATGGGGGGGTCCCTGGAAACACCATATATTTT
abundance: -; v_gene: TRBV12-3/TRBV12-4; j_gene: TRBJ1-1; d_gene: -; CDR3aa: CASSFRRGSVAFF; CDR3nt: TGTGCCAGCAGTTTCAGAAGGGGGTCAGTAGCTTTCTTT
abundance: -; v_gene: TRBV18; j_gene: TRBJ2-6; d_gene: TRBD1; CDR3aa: CASSPQGAAGANVLTF; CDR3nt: TGTGCCAGCTCACCACAGGGGGCGGCTGGGGCCAACGTCCTGACTTTC
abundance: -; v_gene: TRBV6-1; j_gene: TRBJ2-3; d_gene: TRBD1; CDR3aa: CASSETGTGITDTQYF; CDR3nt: TGTGCCAGCAGTGAGACCGGGACAGGGATCACAGATACGCAGTATTTT
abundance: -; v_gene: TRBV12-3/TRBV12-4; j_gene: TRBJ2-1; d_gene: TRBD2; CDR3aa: CASRGLAGPAGRSGQFF; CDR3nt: TGTGCCAGCAGGGGACTAGCGGGGCCTGCAGGCAGAAGTGGGCAGTTCTTC
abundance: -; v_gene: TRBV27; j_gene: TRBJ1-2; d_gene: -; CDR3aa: CASKSRIYGYTF; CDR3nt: TGTGCCAGCAAAAGCAGGATCTATGGCTACACCTTC
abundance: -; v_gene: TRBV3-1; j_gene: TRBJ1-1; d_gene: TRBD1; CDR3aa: CASSHGQGSTEAFF; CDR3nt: TGTGCCAGCAGCCACGGACAGGGCAGCACTGAAGCTTTCTTT
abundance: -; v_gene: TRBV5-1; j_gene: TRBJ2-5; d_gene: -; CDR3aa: CASMAASQETQYF; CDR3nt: TGCGCCAGCATGGCGGCTAGTCAAGAGACCCAGTACTTC
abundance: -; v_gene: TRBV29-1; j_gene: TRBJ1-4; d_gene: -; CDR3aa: CSVVVRGGEKLFF; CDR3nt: TGCAGCGTTGTTGTAAGGGGAGGTGAAAAACTGTTTTTT
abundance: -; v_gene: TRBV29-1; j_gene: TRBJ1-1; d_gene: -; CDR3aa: CSVEPQGPLEAFF; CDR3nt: TGCAGCGTTGAGCCCCAGGGGCCGTTGGAAGCTTTCTTT
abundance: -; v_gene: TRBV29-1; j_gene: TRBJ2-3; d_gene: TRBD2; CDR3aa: CSVKGTSGSTDTQYF; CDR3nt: TGCAGCGTAAAAGGGACTAGCGGGAGCACAGATACGCAGTATTTT
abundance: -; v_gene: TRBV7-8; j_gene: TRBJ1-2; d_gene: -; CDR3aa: CASSLAENYGYTF; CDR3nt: TGTGCCAGCAGCTTAGCAGAGAACTATGGCTACACCTTC
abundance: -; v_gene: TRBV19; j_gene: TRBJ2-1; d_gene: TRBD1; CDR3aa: CASSTGTGGKQFF; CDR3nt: TGTGCCAGTAGTACAGGGACAGGGGGCAAGCAGTTCTTC
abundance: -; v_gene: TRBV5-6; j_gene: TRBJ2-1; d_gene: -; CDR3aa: CASSTTGWGEQFF; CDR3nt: TGTGCCAGCAGCACCACAGGGTGGGGGGAGCAGTTCTTC
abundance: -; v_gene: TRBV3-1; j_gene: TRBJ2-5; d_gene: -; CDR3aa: CASSQGISSQETQYF; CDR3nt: TGTGCCAGCAGCCAAGGTATTTCTAGTCAAGAGACCCAGTACTTC
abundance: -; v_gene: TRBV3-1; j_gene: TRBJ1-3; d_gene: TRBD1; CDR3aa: CASSQDWAGTDAYF; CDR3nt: TGTGCCAGCAGCCAAGACTGGGCCGGGACAGACGCATATTTT
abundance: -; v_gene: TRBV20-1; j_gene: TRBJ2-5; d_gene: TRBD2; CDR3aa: CSAPGWGGMRETQYF; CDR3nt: TGCAGTGCTCCCGGGTGGGGAGGGATGAGAGAGACCCAGTACTTC
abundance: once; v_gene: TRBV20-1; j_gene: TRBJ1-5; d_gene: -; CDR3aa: CSARDGGGQPQHF; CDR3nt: TGCAGTGCTAGAGATGGTGGTGGTCAGCCCCAGCATTTT
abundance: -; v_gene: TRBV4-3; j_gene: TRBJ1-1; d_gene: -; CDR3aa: CASSQDDQVRTEAFF; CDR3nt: TGCGCCAGCAGCCAAGACGACCAGGTGAGAACTGAAGCTTTCTTT
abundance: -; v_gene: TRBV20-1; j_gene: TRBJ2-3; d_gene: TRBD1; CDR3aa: CSASNRQGESTDTQYF; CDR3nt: TGCAGTGCTAGTAATCGTCAGGGGGAGAGCACAGATACGCAGTATTTT
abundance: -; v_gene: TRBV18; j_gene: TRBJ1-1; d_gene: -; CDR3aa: CASSPQVNAEAFF; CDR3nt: TGTGCCAGCTCACCACAGGTTAACGCTGAAGCTTTCTTT
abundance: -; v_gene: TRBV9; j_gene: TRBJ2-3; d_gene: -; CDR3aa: CASSDRGGGYTDTQYF; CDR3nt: TGTGCCAGCAGCGACAGGGGCGGGGGATACACAGATACGCAGTATTTT
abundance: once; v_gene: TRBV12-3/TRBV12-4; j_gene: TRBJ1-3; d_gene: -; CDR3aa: CASSYQGAGNTIYF; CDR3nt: TGTGCCAGCAGTTACCAGGGAGCTGGAAACACCATATATTTT
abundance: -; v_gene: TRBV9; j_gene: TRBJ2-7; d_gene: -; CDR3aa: CASSVEGQGTYEQYF; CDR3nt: TGTGCCAGCAGCGTAGAAGGGCAGGGGACCTACGAGCAGTACTTC
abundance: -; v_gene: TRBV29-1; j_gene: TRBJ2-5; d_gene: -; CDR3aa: CSVEPSAETQYF; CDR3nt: TGCAGCGTTGAACCGAGTGCAGAGACCCAGTACTTC
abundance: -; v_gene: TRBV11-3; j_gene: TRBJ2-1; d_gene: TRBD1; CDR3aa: CASSPRTGGFGNEQFF; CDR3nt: TGTGCCAGCAGCCCCCGGACAGGGGGCTTTGGCAATGAGCAGTTCTTC
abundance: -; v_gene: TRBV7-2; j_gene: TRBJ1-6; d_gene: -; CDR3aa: CASSLGREPNSPLHF; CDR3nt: TGTGCCAGCAGCTTAGGCCGGGAACCAAATTCACCCCTCCACTTT
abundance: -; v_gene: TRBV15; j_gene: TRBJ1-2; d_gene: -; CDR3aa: CATSRGAGDYGYTF; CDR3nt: TGTGCCACCAGCAGAGGCGCGGGAGACTATGGCTACACCTTC
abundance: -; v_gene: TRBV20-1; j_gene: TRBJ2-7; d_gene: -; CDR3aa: CSARAEQGSSYEQYF; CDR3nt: TGCAGTGCTAGAGCAGAACAGGGATCCTCCTACGAGCAGTACTTC
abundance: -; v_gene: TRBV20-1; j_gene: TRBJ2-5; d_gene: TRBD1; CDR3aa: CSAYRGIDETQYF; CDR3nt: TGCAGTGCGTACAGGGGTATCGACGAGACCCAGTACTTC
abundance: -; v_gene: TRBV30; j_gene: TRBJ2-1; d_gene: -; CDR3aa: CAWTVTANNEQFF; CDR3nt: TGTGCTTGGACAGTTACAGCCAACAATGAGCAGTTCTTC
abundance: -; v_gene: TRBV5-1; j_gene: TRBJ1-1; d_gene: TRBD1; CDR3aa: CASSLQGQLEEAFF; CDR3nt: TGCGCCAGCAGCTTACAGGGACAGCTAGAAGAAGCTTTCTTT
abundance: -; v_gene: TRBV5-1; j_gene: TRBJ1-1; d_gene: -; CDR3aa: CASSLAGAGAFF; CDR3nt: TGCGCCAGCAGCTTGGCCGGGGCAGGAGCTTTCTTT
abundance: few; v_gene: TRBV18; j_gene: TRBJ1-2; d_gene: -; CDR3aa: CASSPGVGYTF; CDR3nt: TGTGCCAGCTCACCGGGGGTTGGCTACACCTTC
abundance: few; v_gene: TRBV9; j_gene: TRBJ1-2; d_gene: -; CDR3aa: CASSVPGKGYGYTF; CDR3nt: TGTGCCAGCAGCGTACCCGGAAAAGGGTATGGCTACACCTTC
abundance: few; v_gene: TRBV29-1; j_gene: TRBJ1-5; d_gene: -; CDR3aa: CSVGGGSNQPQHF; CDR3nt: TGCAGCGTTGGTGGGGGAAGCAATCAGCCCCAGCATTTT
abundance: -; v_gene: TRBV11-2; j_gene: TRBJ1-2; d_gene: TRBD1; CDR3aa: CASSFARGSGGYTF; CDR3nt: TGTGCCAGCAGCTTTGCCAGGGGGTCGGGCGGCTACACCTTC
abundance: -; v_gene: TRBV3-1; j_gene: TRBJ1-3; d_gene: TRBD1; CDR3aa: CASSMTGLGNTIYF; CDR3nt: TGTGCCAGCAGCATGACAGGGCTCGGAAACACCATATATTTT
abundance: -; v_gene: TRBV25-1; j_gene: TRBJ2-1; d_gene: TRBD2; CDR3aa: CASSDQLAGDEQFF; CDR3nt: TGTGCCAGCAGTGATCAACTAGCGGGAGATGAGCAGTTCTTC
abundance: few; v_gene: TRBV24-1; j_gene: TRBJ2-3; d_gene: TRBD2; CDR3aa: CATSPTGGPDTQYF; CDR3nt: TGTGCCACCAGTCCGACGGGAGGGCCAGATACGCAGTATTTT
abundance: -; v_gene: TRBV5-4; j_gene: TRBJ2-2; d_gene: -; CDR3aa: CASRAFGDGELFF; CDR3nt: TGTGCCAGCAGGGCCTTCGGCGACGGGGAGCTGTTTTTT
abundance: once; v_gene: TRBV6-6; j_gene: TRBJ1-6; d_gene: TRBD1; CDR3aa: CASSHDRENSPLHF; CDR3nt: TGTGCCAGCAGCCACGACAGGGAGAATTCACCCCTCCACTTT
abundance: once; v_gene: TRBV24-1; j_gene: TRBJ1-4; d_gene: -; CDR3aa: CATSTIGGKLFF; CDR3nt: TGTGCCACCAGTACGATCGGCGGAAAACTGTTTTTT
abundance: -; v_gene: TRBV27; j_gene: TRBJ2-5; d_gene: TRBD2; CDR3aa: CASSLWTSGRETQYF; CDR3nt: TGTGCCAGCAGTTTATGGACTAGCGGGCGCGAGACCCAGTACTTC
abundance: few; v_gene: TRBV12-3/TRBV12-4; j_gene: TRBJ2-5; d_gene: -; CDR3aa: CASSLGRNQETQYF; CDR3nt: TGTGCCAGCAGTTTGGGAAGGAATCAAGAGACCCAGTACTTC
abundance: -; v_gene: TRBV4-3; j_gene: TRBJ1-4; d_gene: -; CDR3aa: CASSQMAFEKLFF; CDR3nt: TGCGCCAGCAGCCAAATGGCCTTCGAAAAACTGTTTTTT
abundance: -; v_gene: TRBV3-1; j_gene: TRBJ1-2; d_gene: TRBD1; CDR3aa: CASSQAGGTGKGYTF; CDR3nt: TGTGCCAGCAGCCAGGCCGGCGGGACAGGGAAAGGCTACACCTTC
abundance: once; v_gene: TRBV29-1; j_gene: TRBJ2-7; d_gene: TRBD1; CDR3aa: CSVPSHGSPYRGDAYEQYF; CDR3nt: TGCAGCGTTCCCTCCCATGGGTCCCCGTACAGGGGGGATGCCTACGAGCAGTACTTC